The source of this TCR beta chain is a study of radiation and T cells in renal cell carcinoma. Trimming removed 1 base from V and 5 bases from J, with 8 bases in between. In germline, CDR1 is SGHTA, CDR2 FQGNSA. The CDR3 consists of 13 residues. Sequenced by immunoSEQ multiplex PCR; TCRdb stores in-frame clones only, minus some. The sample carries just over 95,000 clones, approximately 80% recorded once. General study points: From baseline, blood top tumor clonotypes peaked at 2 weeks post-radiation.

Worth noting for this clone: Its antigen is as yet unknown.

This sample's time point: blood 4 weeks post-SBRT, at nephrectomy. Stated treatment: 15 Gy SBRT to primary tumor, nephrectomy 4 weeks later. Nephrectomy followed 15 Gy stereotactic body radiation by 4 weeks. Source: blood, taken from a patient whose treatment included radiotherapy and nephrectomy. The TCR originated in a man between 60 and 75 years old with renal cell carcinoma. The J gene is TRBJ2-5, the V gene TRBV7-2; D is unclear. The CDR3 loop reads CASSLGLVETQYF. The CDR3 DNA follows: TGTGCCAGCAGCTTAGGGCTAGTTGAGACCCAGTACTTC. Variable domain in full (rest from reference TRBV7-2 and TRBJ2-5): GAGVSQSPSNKVTEKGKDVELRCDPISGHTALYWYRQSLGQGLEFLIYFQGNSAPDKSGLPSDRFSAERTGGSVSTLTIQRTQQEDSAVYLCASSLGLVETQYFGPGTRLLVL.